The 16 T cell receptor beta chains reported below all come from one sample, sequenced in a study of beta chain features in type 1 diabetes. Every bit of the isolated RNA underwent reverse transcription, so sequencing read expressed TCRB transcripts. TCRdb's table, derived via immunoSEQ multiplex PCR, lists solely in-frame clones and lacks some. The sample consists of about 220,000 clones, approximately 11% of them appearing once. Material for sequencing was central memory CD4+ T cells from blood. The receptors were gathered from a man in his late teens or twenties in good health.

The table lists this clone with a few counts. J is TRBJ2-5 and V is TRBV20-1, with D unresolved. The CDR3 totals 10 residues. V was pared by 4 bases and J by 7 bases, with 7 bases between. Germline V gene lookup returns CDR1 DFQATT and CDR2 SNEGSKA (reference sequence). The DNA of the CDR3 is TGCAGTGCTATCCCAGGGACCCAGTACTTC. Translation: CSAIPGTQYF.

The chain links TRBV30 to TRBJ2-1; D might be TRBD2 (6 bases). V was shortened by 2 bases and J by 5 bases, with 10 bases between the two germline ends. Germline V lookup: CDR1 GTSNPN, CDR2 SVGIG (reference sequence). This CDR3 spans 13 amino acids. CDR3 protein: CAWSKRVDNEQFF. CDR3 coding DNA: TGTGCCTGGAGTAAGCGGGTCGACAATGAGCAGTTCTTC.

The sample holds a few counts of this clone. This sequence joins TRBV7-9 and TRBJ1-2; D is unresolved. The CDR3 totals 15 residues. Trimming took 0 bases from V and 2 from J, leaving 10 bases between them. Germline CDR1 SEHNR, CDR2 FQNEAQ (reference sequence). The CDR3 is CASSLAWGNNYGYTF. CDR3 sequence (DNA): TGTGCCAGCAGCTTAGCGTGGGGTAACAACTATGGCTACACCTTC.

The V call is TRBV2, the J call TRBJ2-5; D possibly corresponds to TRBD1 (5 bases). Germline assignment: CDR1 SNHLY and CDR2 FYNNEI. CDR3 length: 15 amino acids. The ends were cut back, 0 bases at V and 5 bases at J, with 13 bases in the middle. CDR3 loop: CASSEALGLVETQYF. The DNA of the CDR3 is TGTGCCAGCAGTGAAGCCCTGGGGCTAGTGGAGACCCAGTACTTC. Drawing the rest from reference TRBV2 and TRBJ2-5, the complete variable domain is EPEVTQTPSHQVTQMGQEVILRCVPISNHLYFYWYRQILGQKVEFLVSFYNNEISEKSEIFDDQFSVERPDGSNFTLKIRSTKLEDSAMYFCASSEALGLVETQYFGPGTRLLVL.

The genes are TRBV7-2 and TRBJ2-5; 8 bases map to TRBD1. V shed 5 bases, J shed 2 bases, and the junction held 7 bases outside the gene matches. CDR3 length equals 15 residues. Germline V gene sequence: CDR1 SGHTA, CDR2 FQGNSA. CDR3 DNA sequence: TGTGCCAGCAGCCCCAGGGGGCATGGGCAAGAGACCCAGTACTTC. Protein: CASSPRGHGQETQYF.

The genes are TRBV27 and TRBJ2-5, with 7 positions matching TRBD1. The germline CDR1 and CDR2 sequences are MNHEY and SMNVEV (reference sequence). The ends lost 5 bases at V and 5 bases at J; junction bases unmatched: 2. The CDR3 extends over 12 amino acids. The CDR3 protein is CASSNRGETQYF. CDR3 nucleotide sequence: TGTGCCAGCAGTAACAGGGGTGAGACCCAGTACTTC.

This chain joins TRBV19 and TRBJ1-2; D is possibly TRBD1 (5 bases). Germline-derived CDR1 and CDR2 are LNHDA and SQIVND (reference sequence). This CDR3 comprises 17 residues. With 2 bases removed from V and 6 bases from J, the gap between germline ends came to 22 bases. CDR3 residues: CASSILGTEAGLNGYTF. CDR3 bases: TGTGCCAGTAGTATATTAGGGACCGAAGCTGGTTTGAATGGCTACACCTTC.

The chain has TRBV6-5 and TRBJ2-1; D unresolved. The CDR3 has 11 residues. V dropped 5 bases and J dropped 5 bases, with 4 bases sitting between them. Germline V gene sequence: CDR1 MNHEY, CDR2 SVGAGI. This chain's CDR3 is CASSRDNEQFF. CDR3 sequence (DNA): TGTGCCAGCAGTAGAGACAATGAGCAGTTCTTC.

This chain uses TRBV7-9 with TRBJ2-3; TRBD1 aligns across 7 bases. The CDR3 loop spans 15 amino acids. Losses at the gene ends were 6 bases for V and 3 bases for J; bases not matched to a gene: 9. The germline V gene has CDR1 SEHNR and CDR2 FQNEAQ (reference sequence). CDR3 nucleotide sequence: TGTGCCAGCAGATTCACAGGGGTTGGGACAGATACGCAGTATTTT. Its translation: CASRFTGVGTDTQYF.

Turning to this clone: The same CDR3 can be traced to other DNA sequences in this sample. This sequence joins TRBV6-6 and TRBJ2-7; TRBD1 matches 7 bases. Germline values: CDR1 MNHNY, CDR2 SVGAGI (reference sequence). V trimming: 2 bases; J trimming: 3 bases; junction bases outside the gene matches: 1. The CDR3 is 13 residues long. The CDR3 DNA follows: TGTGCCAGCAGTTACCGGGACAGCTACGAGCAGTACTTC. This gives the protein CASSYRDSYEQYF.

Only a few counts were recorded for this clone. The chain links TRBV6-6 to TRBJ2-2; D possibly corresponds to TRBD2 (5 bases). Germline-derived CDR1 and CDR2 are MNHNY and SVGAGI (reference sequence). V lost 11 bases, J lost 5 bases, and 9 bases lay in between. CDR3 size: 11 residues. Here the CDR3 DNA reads TGTGCCGCCCGCGGGACCGGGGAGCTGTTTTTT. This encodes CAARGTGELFF.

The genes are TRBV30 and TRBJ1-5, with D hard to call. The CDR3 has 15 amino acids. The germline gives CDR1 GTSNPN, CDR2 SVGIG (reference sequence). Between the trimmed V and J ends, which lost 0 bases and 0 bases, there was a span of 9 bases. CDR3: CAWSVRGYSNQPQHF. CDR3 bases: TGTGCCTGGAGTGTACGCGGTTATAGCAATCAGCCCCAGCATTTT.

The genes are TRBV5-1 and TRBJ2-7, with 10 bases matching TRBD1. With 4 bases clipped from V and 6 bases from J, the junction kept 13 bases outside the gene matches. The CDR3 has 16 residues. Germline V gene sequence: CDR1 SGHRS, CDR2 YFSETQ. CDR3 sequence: CASSVPRDRGIGEQYF. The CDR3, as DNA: TGCGCCAGCAGCGTCCCCCGGGACAGGGGCATCGGCGAGCAGTACTTC.

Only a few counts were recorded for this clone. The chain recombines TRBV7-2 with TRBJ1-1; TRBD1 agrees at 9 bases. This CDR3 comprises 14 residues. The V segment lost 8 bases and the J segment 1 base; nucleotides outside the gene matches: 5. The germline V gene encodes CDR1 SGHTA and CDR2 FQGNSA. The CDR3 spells CASGLDRGNTEAFF. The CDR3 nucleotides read TGTGCCAGCGGTCTGGACAGGGGGAACACTGAAGCTTTCTTT.

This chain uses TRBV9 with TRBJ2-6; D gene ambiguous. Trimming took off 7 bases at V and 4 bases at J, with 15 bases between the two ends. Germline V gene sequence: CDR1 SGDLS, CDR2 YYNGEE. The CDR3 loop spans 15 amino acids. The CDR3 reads CASSPGQGGANVLTF. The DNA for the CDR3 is TGTGCCAGCTCCCCGGGCCAAGGGGGGGCCAACGTCCTGACTTTC.

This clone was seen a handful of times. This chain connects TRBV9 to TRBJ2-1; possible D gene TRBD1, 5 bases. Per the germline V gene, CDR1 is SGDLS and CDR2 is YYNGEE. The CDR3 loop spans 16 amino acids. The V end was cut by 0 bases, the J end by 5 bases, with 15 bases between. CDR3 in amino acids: CASSVVPAGYDNEQFF. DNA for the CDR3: TGTGCCAGCAGCGTAGTCCCTGCAGGGTACGACAATGAGCAGTTCTTC.